In this sample, the clone carrying this TCR beta chain turned up a few times. Described treatment: oral pan-JAK inhibitor, 5-10 mg twice daily. The entry originates in a study of CD8+ T cells in alopecia areata. RNA was extracted and reverse transcribed into cDNA as the sequencing template. The protocol was immunoSEQ multiplex PCR, while the TCRdb copy is restricted to in-frame clones and leaves out a portion. This table holds 200,000 to 250,000 clones, around two fifths found once. Germline lookup yields CDR1 SGHNT and CDR2 YYREEE (reference sequence). The length of the CDR3 is 16 residues. The V and J ends lost 0 bases and 6 bases, in that order; junction bases with no gene match: 11.

This specimen was CD4+ T cells sorted from blood, taken around week 37, from a patient treated with tofacitinib. V and J are TRBV5-4 and TRBJ2-7, with 8 bases identical to TRBD2. The sequence was collected from a human donor with alopecia areata. CDR3 bases: TGTGCCAGCAGCTTGGCTTGGGCGGGAGGCCCTACCGAGCAGTACTTC. Translating gives CASSLAWAGGPTEQYF.